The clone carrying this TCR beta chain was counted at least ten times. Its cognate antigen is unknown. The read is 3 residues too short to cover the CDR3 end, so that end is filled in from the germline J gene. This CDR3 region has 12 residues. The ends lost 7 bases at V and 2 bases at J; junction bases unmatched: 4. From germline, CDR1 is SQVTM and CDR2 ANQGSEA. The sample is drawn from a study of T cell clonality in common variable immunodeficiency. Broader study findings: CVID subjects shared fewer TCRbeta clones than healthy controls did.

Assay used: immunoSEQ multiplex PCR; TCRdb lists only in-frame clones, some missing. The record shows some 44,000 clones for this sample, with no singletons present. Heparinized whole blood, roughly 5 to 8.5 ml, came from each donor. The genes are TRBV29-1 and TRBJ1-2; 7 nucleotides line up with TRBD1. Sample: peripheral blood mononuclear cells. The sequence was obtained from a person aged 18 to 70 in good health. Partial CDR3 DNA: TGCAGCGCCGACAGGGCAAACTATGGC. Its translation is CSADRANYG. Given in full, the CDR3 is CSADRANYGYTF.